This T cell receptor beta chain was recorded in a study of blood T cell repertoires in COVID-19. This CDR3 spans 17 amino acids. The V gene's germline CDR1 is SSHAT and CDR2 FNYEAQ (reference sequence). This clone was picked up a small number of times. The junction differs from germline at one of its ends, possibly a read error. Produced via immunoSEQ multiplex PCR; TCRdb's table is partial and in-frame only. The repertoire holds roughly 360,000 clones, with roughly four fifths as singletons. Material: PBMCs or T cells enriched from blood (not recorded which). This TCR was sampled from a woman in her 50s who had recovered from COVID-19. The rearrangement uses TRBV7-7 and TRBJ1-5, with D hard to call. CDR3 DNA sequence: TGTGCTAGCAGGTCAGGCCTCACAGCTTATAGCAATCAGCCCCAGCATTTT. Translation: CASRSGLTAYSNQPQHF. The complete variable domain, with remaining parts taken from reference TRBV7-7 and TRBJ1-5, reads GAGVSQSPRYKVTKRGQDVTLRCDPISSHATLYWYQQALGQGPEFLTYFNYEAQPDKSGLPSDRFSAERPEGSISTLTIQRTEQRDSAMYRCASRSGLTAYSNQPQHFGDGTRLSIL.